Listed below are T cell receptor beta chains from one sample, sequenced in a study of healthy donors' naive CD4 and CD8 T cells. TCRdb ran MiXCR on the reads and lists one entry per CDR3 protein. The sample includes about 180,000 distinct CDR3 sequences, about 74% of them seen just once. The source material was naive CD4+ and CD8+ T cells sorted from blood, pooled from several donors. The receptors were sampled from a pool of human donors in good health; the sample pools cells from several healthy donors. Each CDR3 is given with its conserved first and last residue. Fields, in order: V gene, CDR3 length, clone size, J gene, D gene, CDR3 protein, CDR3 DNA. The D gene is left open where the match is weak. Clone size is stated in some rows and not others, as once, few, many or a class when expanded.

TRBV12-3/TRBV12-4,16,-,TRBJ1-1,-,CASSRWQGVANTEAFF,TGTGCCAGCAGCCGGTGGCAAGGGGTAGCGAACACTGAAGCTTTCTTT
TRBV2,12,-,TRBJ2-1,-,CASRGGGNEQFF,TGTGCCAGCAGGGGAGGTGGTAATGAGCAGTTCTTC
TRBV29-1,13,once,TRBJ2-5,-,CSVEAGAQETQYF,TGCAGCGTTGAAGCGGGAGCCCAAGAGACCCAGTACTTC
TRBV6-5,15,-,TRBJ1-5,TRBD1,CASSADRGRNQPQHF,TGTGCCAGCAGCGCCGACAGGGGGCGGAATCAGCCCCAGCATTTT
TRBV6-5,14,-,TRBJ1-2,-,CASSYRQVSYGYTF,TGTGCCAGCAGTTATCGACAGGTTTCCTATGGCTACACCTTC
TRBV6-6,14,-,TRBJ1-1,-,CASSYTGGNTEAFF,TGTGCCAGCAGTTACACCGGAGGGAACACTGAAGCTTTCTTT
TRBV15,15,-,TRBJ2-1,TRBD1,CATSRPGGVYNEQFF,TGTGCCACCAGCAGACCAGGGGGCGTATACAATGAGCAGTTCTTC
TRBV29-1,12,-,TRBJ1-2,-,CSVGDRSYGYTF,TGCAGCGTCGGCGACAGGAGCTATGGCTACACCTTC
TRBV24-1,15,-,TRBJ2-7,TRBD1,CATSDRTGPPYEQYF,TGTGCCACCAGTGACCGGACAGGGCCGCCCTACGAGCAGTACTTC
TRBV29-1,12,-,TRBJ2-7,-,CSVEGTDLGQYF,TGCAGCGTTGAAGGGACCGACTTGGGACAGTACTTC
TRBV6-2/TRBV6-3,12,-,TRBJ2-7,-,CASTSTRDEQYF,TGTGCCAGCACCAGTACTAGAGACGAGCAGTACTTC
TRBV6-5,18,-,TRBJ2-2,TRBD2,CASSYSGLAGAYTGELFF,TGTGCCAGCAGTTACTCCGGACTAGCGGGAGCTTACACCGGGGAGCTGTTTTTT
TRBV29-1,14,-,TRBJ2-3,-,CSVEVRPSTDTQYF,TGCAGCGTTGAGGTTAGGCCTAGCACAGATACGCAGTATTTT
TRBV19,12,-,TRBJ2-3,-,CASSAGTLSQYF,TGTGCCAGTAGTGCCGGGACTCTCTCGCAGTATTTT
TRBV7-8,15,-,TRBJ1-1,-,CASSLGARGYTEAFF,TGTGCCAGCAGCTTAGGGGCGAGGGGATACACTGAAGCTTTCTTT
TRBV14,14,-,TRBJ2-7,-,CASSQQGWTYEQYF,TGTGCCAGCAGCCAACAGGGCTGGACCTACGAGCAGTACTTC
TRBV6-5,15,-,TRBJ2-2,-,CASSYSAGSTGELFF,TGTGCCAGCAGTTACTCGGCAGGTTCCACCGGGGAGCTGTTTTTT
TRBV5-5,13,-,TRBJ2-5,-,CASIRGSGETQYF,TGTGCCAGCATTCGGGGTTCGGGTGAGACCCAGTACTTC
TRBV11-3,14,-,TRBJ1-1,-,CASSLSGGKTEAFF,TGTGCCAGCAGCTTATCGGGTGGAAAGACTGAAGCTTTCTTT
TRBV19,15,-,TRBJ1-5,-,CASSIVWTDYQPQHF,TGTGCCAGTAGTATAGTGTGGACGGATTATCAGCCCCAGCATTTT
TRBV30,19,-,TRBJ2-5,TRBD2,CAWSVTRTSGSGKQETQYF,TGTGCCTGGAGTGTAACACGGACTAGCGGGAGTGGGAAACAAGAGACCCAGTACTTC
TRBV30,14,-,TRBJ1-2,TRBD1,CAWRSPQGNYGYTF,TGTGCCTGGAGGTCTCCACAGGGGAACTATGGCTACACCTTC
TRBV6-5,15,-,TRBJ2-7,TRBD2,CASSYSQRGTYEQYF,TGTGCCAGCAGTTACTCGCAGCGGGGCACCTACGAGCAGTACTTC